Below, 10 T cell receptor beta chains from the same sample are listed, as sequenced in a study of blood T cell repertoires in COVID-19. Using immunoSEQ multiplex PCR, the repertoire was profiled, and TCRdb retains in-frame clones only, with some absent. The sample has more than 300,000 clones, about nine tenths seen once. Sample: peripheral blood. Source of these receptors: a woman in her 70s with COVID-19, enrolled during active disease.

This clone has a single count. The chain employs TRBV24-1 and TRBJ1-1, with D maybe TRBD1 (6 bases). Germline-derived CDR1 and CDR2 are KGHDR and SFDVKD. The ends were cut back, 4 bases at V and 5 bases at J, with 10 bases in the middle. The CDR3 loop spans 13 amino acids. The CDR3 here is CATSEGAKTEAFF. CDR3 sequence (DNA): TGTGCCACCAGTGAGGGGGCGAAGACTGAAGCTTTCTTT.

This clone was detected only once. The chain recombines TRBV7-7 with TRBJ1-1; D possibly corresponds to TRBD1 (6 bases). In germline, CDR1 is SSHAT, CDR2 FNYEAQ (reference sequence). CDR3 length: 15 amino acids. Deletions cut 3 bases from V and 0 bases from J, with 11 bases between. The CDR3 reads CASSLEDSMNTEAFF. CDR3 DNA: TGTGCCAGCAGCTTGGAGGACAGCATGAACACTGAAGCTTTCTTT.

CDR3 nucleotides: TGTGCCAGCAGTCACCACAGGGGACAGGCTGGAAACACCATATATTTT. Translated: CASSHHRGQAGNTIYF. The chain has TRBV28 and TRBJ1-3; 8 nucleotides match TRBD1. Germline V gives CDR1 MDHEN, CDR2 SYDVKM. The CDR3 is 16 residues long. The junction had 8 bases not matched to a gene; V was cut back by 5 bases and J by 2 bases.

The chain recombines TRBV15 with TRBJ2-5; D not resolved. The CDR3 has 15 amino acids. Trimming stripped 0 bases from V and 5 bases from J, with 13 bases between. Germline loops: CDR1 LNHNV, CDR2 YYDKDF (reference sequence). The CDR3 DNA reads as TGTGCCACCAGCAGAGATCCCCTAGGAGTGGAGACCCAGTACTTC. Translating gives CATSRDPLGVETQYF.

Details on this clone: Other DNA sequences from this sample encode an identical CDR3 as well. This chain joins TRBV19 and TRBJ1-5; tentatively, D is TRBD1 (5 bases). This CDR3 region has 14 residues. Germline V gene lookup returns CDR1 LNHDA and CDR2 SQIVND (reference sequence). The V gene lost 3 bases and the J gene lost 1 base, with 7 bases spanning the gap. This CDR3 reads CASSIQGSNQPQHF. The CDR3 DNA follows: TGTGCCAGTAGTATCCAGGGCAGCAATCAGCCCCAGCATTTT.

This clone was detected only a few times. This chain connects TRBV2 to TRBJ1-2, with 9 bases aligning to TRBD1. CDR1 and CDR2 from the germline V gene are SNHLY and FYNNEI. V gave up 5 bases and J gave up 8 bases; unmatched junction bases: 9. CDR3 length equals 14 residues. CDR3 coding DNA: TGTGCCAGCAGTCGAACAGGGGGCGCAGGGGGCTACACCTTC. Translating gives CASSRTGGAGGYTF.

The CDR3 DNA follows: TGTGCCAGCAGCCCCCCAGGGGGCAATGGCTACACCTTC. Its protein is CASSPPGGNGYTF. This sequence joins TRBV12-3 or TRBV12-4 and TRBJ1-2, with 8 bases matching TRBD1. CDR3 length: 13 residues. Germline trimming cut 6 bases from V and 6 bases from J; bases unmatched to any gene: 6.

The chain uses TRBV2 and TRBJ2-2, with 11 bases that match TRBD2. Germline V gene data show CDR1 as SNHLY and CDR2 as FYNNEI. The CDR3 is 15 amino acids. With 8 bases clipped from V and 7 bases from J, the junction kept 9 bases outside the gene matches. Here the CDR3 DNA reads TGTGCCAGCGGGTTTTTAGCGGGGGGGCTCGGGGAGCTGTTTTTT. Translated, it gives CASGFLAGGLGELFF.

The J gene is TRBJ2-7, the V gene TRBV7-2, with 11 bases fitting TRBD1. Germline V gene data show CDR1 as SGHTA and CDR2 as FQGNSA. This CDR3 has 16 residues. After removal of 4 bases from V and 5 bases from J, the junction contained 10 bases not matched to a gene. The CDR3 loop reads CASSSGYGQGAHEQYF. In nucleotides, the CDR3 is TGTGCCAGCAGCTCCGGATATGGACAGGGGGCCCACGAGCAGTACTTC.

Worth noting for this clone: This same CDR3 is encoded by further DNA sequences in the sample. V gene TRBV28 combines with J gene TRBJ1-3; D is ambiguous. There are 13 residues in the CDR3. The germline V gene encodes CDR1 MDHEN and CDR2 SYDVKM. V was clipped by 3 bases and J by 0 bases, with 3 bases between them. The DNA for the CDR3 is TGTGCCAGCAGTTTCATCTCTGGAAACACCATATATTTT. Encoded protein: CASSFISGNTIYF.